The TCR beta chain under discussion was sequenced for a study of cytomegalovirus exposure and HLA in healthy donors. The study's findings and limits: Accounts indicate the classifier identified cytomegalovirus status with strong specificity and sensitivity. The study put around 180 TCR beta chains on its list as cytomegalovirus-associated.

TCRdb's table, derived via immunoSEQ multiplex PCR, lists solely in-frame clones and lacks some. The table lists 89,000 or so clones, roughly 92% of them singletons, with 1.1% in the top ten. A note on this clone: Its antigen is undetermined.

The CDR3 length is 16 residues. Per the germline V gene, CDR1 is MNHEY and CDR2 is SMNVEV (reference sequence). Unmatched junction bases numbered 8, after V lost 2 bases and J lost 3 bases. The chain joins TRBV27 to TRBJ2-3, with 7 bases aligning to TRBD2. The sequencing sample was made of PBMCs. The sequence was obtained from a woman aged 25 to 39 in good health and CMV-seropositive. The CDR3 reads CASSLDAGAGTDTQYF. CDR3 nucleotides: TGTGCCAGCAGTTTAGACGCGGGAGCGGGAACAGATACGCAGTATTTT.